The 11 T cell receptor beta chains presented below share a single source sample, sequenced in a study of neurological immune-mediated disorders. From the 5' RACE reads, TCRdb called clonotypes with MiXCR, one entry per CDR3 protein. This sample yields 71,000 or so distinct CDR3 sequences, of which roughly 4.7% are seen a single time; 2% to 2.5% belongs to the top ten. Sample: PBMCs. The receptors come from a woman in her twenties or thirties with multiple sclerosis.

The chain employs TRBV12-3 or TRBV12-4 and TRBJ1-4, with D unclear. Trimming stripped 5 bases from V and 6 bases from J, with 10 bases between. The CDR3 sequence is 13 residues long. This CDR3 reads CASSLLGDEKLFF. DNA of the CDR3: TGTGCCAGCAGTCTCCTTGGGGATGAAAAACTGTTTTTT.

This clonotype was counted many times. The V call is TRBV5-1, the J call TRBJ2-1, with 8 bases matching TRBD1. The germline CDR1 and CDR2 sequences are SGHRS and YFSETQ. The CDR3 consists of 15 residues. J lost 8 bases, V lost 6 bases, and 13 bases had no gene match. This CDR3 reads CASNSGGFLADEQFF. Written as DNA, the CDR3 is TGCGCCAGCAATTCAGGGGGCTTTTTGGCGGATGAGCAGTTCTTC. Based on the CDR3 plus reference TRBV5-1 and TRBJ2-1, the full variable domain is KAGVTQTPRYLIKTRGQQVTLSCSPISGHRSVSWYQQTPGQGLQFLFEYFSETQRNKGNFPGRFSGRQFSNSRSEMNVSTLELGDSALYLCASNSGGFLADEQFFGPGTRLTVL.

About this clonotype itself: A much larger clone sits a single nucleotide away, making a read error possible. The chain combines TRBV10-3 with TRBJ1-2; D is unclear. V was shortened by 0 bases and J by 4 bases, with 9 bases between the two germline ends. Germline V lookup: CDR1 ENHRY, CDR2 SYGVKD. The CDR3 sequence is 14 residues long. CDR3 protein: CAISESDTIYGYTF. CDR3 coding DNA: TGTGCCATCAGTGAGTCTGACACTATCTATGGCTACACCTTC.

This clonotype was counted at least ten times. The rearrangement joins TRBV10-1 to TRBJ2-7, with D tentatively TRBD2 (6 bases). CDR1 is WNHNN and CDR2 is SYGVQD in the germline V gene (reference sequence). This CDR3 region has 12 residues. Trimming cost V 3 bases and J 7 bases, with 10 bases left between them. The CDR3 reads CASSDREEEQYF. The CDR3 bases are TGCGCCAGCAGTGACAGGGAGGAAGAGCAGTACTTC.

This clonotype was counted at least ten times. The chain uses TRBV20-1 and TRBJ1-5; 9 nucleotides align to TRBD1. The V gene end was trimmed by 3 bases and the J gene end by 2 bases; junction bases not matched to a gene: 14. Germline V CDR1 and CDR2: DFQATT, SNEGSKA (reference sequence). This CDR3 has 18 residues. The chain's CDR3 is CSARDSGQGLAGNQPQHF. For the CDR3, the DNA is TGCAGTGCTAGGGATTCGGGACAGGGCTTGGCGGGCAATCAGCCCCAGCATTTT.

There are many counts of this clonotype. This chain's CDR3 is CSARGGRAEDTQYF. The CDR3 DNA reads as TGCAGTGCTAGAGGCGGGAGGGCCGAAGATACGCAGTATTTT. The chain carries TRBV20-1 and TRBJ2-3, with 9 bases identical to TRBD2. From germline, CDR1 is DFQATT and CDR2 SNEGSKA (reference sequence). The CDR3 covers 14 residues. The junction had 4 bases not matched to a gene; V was cut back by 1 base and J by 5 bases.

The chain joins TRBV20-1 to TRBJ2-5; 9 positions match TRBD2. The junction had 11 bases not matched to a gene; V was cut back by 4 bases and J by 2 bases. Looked up from germline, CDR1 is DFQATT and CDR2 is SNEGSKA (reference sequence). CDR3 length: 16 residues. The DNA for the CDR3 is TGCAGTGCTAATCCCGCGACTAGCGGATCACAAGAGACCCAGTACTTC. Amino acid sequence: CSANPATSGSQETQYF.

This clonotype was observed at least ten times. The chain has TRBV15 and TRBJ1-6; D gene unclear. CDR1 and CDR2 (germline): LNHNV, YYDKDF (reference sequence). Trimming pared 0 bases from V and 7 bases from J, leaving 10 bases between. This CDR3 comprises 15 residues. The CDR3 sequence: CATSRDLSTNSPLHF. The CDR3 DNA reads TGTGCCACCAGCAGAGATCTGTCGACCAATTCACCCCTCCACTTT.

This clonotype was picked up many times. The chain employs TRBV20-1 and TRBJ2-1; 8 nucleotides align to TRBD2. With V trimmed by 7 bases and J by 10 bases, 12 bases remained unmatched. The CDR3 is 13 residues long. In germline, CDR1 is DFQATT, CDR2 SNEGSKA (reference sequence). Here the CDR3 DNA reads TGCAGTGTCAGCCCCGGGAGGGCCAGAGAGCAGTTCTTC. This codes for CSVSPGRAREQFF.

This clonotype was found many times. In DNA, the CDR3 is TGCGCCAGCAGCTTGAGTCTACAGGGGGGGCATGGCTACACCTTC. Its translation: CASSLSLQGGHGYTF. This chain links TRBV5-1 with TRBJ1-2, with 8 bases aligning to TRBD1. In germline, CDR1 is SGHRS, CDR2 YFSETQ. CDR3 length: 15 residues. V lost 1 base, J lost 6 bases, and 8 bases stayed unmatched. The entire variable domain, with the rest obtained from reference TRBV5-1 and TRBJ1-2, is as follows: KAGVTQTPRYLIKTRGQQVTLSCSPISGHRSVSWYQQTPGQGLQFLFEYFSETQRNKGNFPGRFSGRQFSNSRSEMNVSTLELGDSALYLCASSLSLQGGHGYTFGSGTRLTVV.

This clonotype was seen many times. The rearrangement joins TRBV10-1 to TRBJ1-1, with TRBD1 as a possible D gene (6 bases). The germline V gene encodes CDR1 WNHNN and CDR2 SYGVQD (reference sequence). CDR3 length equals 17 residues. V was trimmed by 3 bases and J by 2 bases, leaving 19 bases between them. CDR3 sequence reads: CASSDYRSQGINTEAFF. The CDR3 region has the DNA TGCGCCAGCAGTGATTATCGGAGCCAGGGGATCAACACTGAAGCTTTCTTT.